Following are 21 T cell receptor beta chains from one sample sequenced in a study of lymphopenia after photon versus proton radiotherapy. Data came from immunoSEQ multiplex PCR; TCRdb stores just in-frame clones and leaves some out. Of 150,000 to 200,000 clones in the sample, about 85% were seen once. This material consisted of peripheral blood, taken from a patient treated with photon-based radiotherapy. These receptors all stem from a man aged 50 to 59 with gastric cancer.

The chain uses TRBV4-1 and TRBJ2-1, with 14 bases matching TRBD2. The length of the CDR3 is 18 residues. Trimming took 1 base from V and 2 from J; bases not matched to a gene: 4. Germline V lookup: CDR1 MGHRA, CDR2 YSYEKL. The CDR3 nucleotides read TGCGCCAGCAGCCAAGCAGGACTAGCGGGAGGTCCCTACAATGAGCAGTTCTTC. Protein: CASSQAGLAGGPYNEQFF.

The rearrangement links TRBV5-1 to TRBJ2-7; 7 bases are shared with TRBD1. The V and J ends lost 4 bases and 4 bases, in that order; junction bases with no gene match: 11. Germline-derived CDR1 and CDR2 are SGHRS and YFSETQ. The CDR3 is 15 amino acids. CDR3 DNA: TGCGCCAGCAGCGTGAGTCCCGGGACAGAGTACGAGCAGTACTTC. This sequence encodes CASSVSPGTEYEQYF.

The CDR3 DNA follows: TGTGCCAGTACCGTGACAGTCTCTGCAACTAATGAAAAACTGTTTTTT. Translating it yields CASTVTVSATNEKLFF. The chain uses TRBV19 and TRBJ1-4, with a tentative D call TRBD1 (5 bases). The germline V gene encodes CDR1 LNHDA and CDR2 SQIVND (reference sequence). CDR3 length equals 16 residues. The V gene lost 7 bases and the J gene lost 0 bases, with 15 bases spanning the gap.

The chain uses TRBV6-5 and TRBJ1-4; tentatively, D is TRBD1 (5 bases). Germline V gene sequence: CDR1 MNHEY, CDR2 SVGAGI. Trimming stripped 6 bases from V and 8 bases from J, with 16 bases between. There are 14 residues in the CDR3. CDR3 coding DNA: TGTGCCAGCAGGACCCAGGGAACCCGAGAAAAACTGTTTTTT. Its protein is CASRTQGTREKLFF.

The chain uses TRBV19 and TRBJ2-7, with 9 bases that match TRBD1. CDR1 is LNHDA, CDR2 SQIVND, per germline (reference sequence). CDR3 length: 15 amino acids. With V trimmed by 7 bases and J by 2 bases, 9 bases remained unmatched. The CDR3: CASTAGQGRPYEQYF. In DNA form, the CDR3 reads TGTGCCAGTACCGCGGGACAGGGCCGTCCCTACGAGCAGTACTTC.

V gene TRBV7-2 combines with J gene TRBJ2-1; no reliable D call. Between the trimmed V and J ends, which lost 4 bases and 6 bases, there was a span of 10 bases. The CDR3 runs to 13 residues. Germline V gives CDR1 SGHTA, CDR2 FQGNSA. Here the CDR3 reads CASSSILSNEQFF. The DNA for the CDR3 is TGTGCCAGCAGCTCAATTTTAAGCAATGAGCAGTTCTTC.

Of note for this clone: Other nucleotide sequences from this sample produce the same CDR3. V gene TRBV5-1 combines with J gene TRBJ1-3; unclear D gene. There are 16 residues in the CDR3. Germline V lookup: CDR1 SGHRS, CDR2 YFSETQ. The V end was cut by 0 bases, the J end by 0 bases, with 10 bases between. CDR3 loop: CASSLAGSSSGNTIYF. DNA for the CDR3: TGCGCCAGCAGCTTGGCCGGGAGTTCCTCTGGAAACACCATATATTTT.

The chain has TRBV7-6 and TRBJ2-5; a weak D match, TRBD2 (6 bases). Trimming stripped 5 bases from V and 1 base from J, with 14 bases between. Germline V gene lookup returns CDR1 SGHVS and CDR2 FNYEAQ. The CDR3 is 15 residues long. Here the CDR3 DNA reads TGTGCCAGCAGCCACTCCTCTAGCGCCCAAGAGACCCAGTACTTC. Its translation is CASSHSSSAQETQYF.

This chain joins TRBV4-3 and TRBJ1-2, with TRBD1 matching over 8 bases. The germline gives CDR1 LGHNA, CDR2 YSLEER. This CDR3 region has 15 residues. Unmatched junction bases numbered 7, after V lost 4 bases and J lost 3 bases. CDR3 in amino acids: CASSRSSTGDYGYTF. In nucleotides, the CDR3 is TGCGCCAGCAGCCGCTCCTCGACAGGGGACTATGGCTACACCTTC.

The chain uses TRBV29-1 and TRBJ2-7; 8 bases map to TRBD1. V dropped 1 base and J dropped 3; count of bases not matched to a gene: 8. The CDR3 is 15 residues long. Germline V CDR1 and CDR2: SQVTM, ANQGSEA. In nucleotides, the CDR3 is TGCAGCGTTGAAGTGGATGGGGGACAGGTCTACGAGCAGTACTTC. It encodes CSVEVDGGQVYEQYF.

V gene TRBV9 combines with J gene TRBJ2-7; TRBD1 might be the D (6 bases). Between the trimmed V and J ends, which lost 4 bases and 6 bases, there was a span of 17 bases. CDR1 is SGDLS and CDR2 is YYNGEE in the germline V gene. The CDR3 sequence is 14 residues long. The CDR3 reads CASSRETRGGEQYF. DNA for the CDR3: TGTGCCAGCAGCCGAGAGACCCGAGGGGGCGAGCAGTACTTC.

The chain joins TRBV5-1 to TRBJ2-7, with D possibly being TRBD2 (8 bases). The germline V gene has CDR1 SGHRS and CDR2 YFSETQ. V lost 0 bases and J lost 4, with 17 bases in between. This CDR3 region has 16 residues. The CDR3 spells CASSLVAGQSAYEQYF. The CDR3 DNA sequence: TGCGCCAGCAGCTTGGTAGCGGGACAGAGCGCATACGAGCAGTACTTC.

The rearrangement uses TRBV10-3 and TRBJ2-7; tentatively, D is TRBD2 (6 bases). The V end lost 2 bases, the J end lost 4 bases, and 12 bases lay between the germline ends. The CDR3 has 14 residues. Germline V gene data show CDR1 as ENHRY and CDR2 as SYGVKD. The CDR3 protein is CAISEGTDGYEQYF. CDR3 sequence (DNA): TGTGCCATCAGTGAGGGGACTGACGGGTACGAGCAGTACTTC.

The chain uses TRBV7-9 and TRBJ2-2; tentative D call: TRBD2 (5 bases). The CDR3 has 15 residues. Per the germline V gene, CDR1 is SEHNR and CDR2 is FQNEAQ (reference sequence). V gave up 1 base and J gave up 4 bases, with 10 bases separating them. CDR3 coding DNA: TGTGCCAGCAGCTTAGGAGGGAGAGTCACCGGGGAGCTGTTTTTT. This translates into CASSLGGRVTGELFF.

The chain links TRBV6-1 to TRBJ2-7; 11 bases fit TRBD1. Trimming took 6 bases from V and 2 from J; bases not matched to a gene: 3. CDR3 length equals 14 residues. Germline values: CDR1 MNHNS, CDR2 SASEGT. CDR3 sequence: CASSPGQGAYEQYF. The CDR3 nucleotides are TGTGCCAGCAGCCCGGGACAGGGGGCCTACGAGCAGTACTTC.

The V gene is TRBV30, the J gene TRBJ1-3; D gene uncertain. Trimming stripped 0 bases from V and 0 bases from J, with 12 bases between. Germline loops: CDR1 GTSNPN, CDR2 SVGIG (reference sequence). CDR3 length: 16 residues. DNA of the CDR3: TGTGCCTGGAGTGTCCCTTGGGGTTCCTCTGGAAACACCATATATTTT. Encoded protein: CAWSVPWGSSGNTIYF. Together with reference TRBV30 and TRBJ1-3, the CDR3 gives the full variable domain: SQTIHQWPATLVQPVGSPLSLECTVEGTSNPNLYWYRQAAGRGLQLLFYSVGIGQISSEVPQNLSASRPQDRQFILSSKKLLLSDSGFYLCAWSVPWGSSGNTIYFGEGSWLTVV.

This clone is a singleton in its sample. The chain is built from TRBV2 and TRBJ1-5, with TRBD1 matching over 7 bases. V was clipped by 7 bases and J by 4 bases; unmatched bases: 4. The CDR3 is 13 residues long. The germline V gene encodes CDR1 SNHLY and CDR2 FYNNEI. DNA of the CDR3: TGTGCCAGCACGGGACAGCGGAATCAGCCCCAGCATTTT. It yields the protein CASTGQRNQPQHF.

The rearrangement joins TRBV19 to TRBJ2-3; no clear D gene. There are 14 residues in the CDR3. The germline V gene has CDR1 LNHDA and CDR2 SQIVND (reference sequence). Trimming removed 4 bases from V and 1 base from J, with 9 bases in between. CDR3: CASSNRPGTDTQYF. For the CDR3, the DNA is TGTGCCAGTAGTAATCGGCCGGGCACAGATACGCAGTATTTT.

The chain links TRBV7-9 to TRBJ2-2; D remains unclear. Deletions cut 1 base from V and 0 bases from J, with 6 bases between. The CDR3 consists of 15 residues. The germline V gene has CDR1 SEHNR and CDR2 FQNEAQ (reference sequence). The CDR3 loop is CASSLVQTNTGELFF. CDR3 in DNA: TGTGCCAGCAGCTTAGTACAGACGAACACCGGGGAGCTGTTTTTT.

A remark on this clone: This sample also contains other DNA sequences that code for the same CDR3. V gene TRBV6-5 combines with J gene TRBJ1-4; D remains unclear. Germline lookup yields CDR1 MNHEY and CDR2 SVGAGI. Trimming shortened V by 0 bases and J by 5 bases, and 10 bases separated the two germline ends. This CDR3 comprises 15 residues. The CDR3 loop reads CASSYSGRPNEKLFF. The CDR3 DNA sequence: TGTGCCAGCAGTTACTCCGGAAGGCCAAATGAAAAACTGTTTTTT.

This clone was counted between two and nine times. The CDR3 DNA reads TGTGCCAGCAGTTACTCTCCTGGGGAAGGAAACACCATATATTTT. This sequence encodes CASSYSPGEGNTIYF. This rearrangement joins TRBV6-5 to TRBJ1-3; D is undetermined. In germline, CDR1 is MNHEY, CDR2 SVGAGI. Trimming took off 0 bases at V and 4 bases at J, with 10 bases between the two ends. CDR3 length: 15 residues.